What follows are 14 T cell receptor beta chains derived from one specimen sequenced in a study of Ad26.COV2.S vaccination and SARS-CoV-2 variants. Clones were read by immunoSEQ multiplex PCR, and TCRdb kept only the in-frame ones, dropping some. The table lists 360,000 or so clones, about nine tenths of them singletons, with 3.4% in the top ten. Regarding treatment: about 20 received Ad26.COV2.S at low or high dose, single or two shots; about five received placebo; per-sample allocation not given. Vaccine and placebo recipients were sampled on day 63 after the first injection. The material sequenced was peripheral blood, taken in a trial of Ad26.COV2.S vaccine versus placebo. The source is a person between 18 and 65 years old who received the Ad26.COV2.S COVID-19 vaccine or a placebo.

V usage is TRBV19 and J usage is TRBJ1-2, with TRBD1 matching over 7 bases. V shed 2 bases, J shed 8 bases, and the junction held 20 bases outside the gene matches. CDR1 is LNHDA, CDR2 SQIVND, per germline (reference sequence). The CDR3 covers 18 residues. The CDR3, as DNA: TGTGCCAGTAGTATACGCCCGGCAAGGAAGGGGGCCATCGGGGGCTACACCTTC. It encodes CASSIRPARKGAIGGYTF.

The CDR3 DNA reads as TGTGCCAGCAGTTTGAGCGGCGGAAACACCATATATTTT. Translation: CASSLSGGNTIYF. The V gene is TRBV12-3 or TRBV12-4, the J gene TRBJ1-3; D gene ambiguous. Trimming took off 3 bases at V and 4 bases at J, with 7 bases between the two ends. The CDR3 is made up of 13 amino acids.

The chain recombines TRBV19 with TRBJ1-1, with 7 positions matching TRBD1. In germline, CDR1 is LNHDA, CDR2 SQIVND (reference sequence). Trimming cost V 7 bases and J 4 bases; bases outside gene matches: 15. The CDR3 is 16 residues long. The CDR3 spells CASTRAGGLGGTEAFF. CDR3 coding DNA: TGTGCCAGTACCCGGGCAGGGGGGCTCGGAGGCACTGAAGCTTTCTTT.

The CDR3 loop reads CSASQVNTGELFF. CDR3 nucleotides: TGCAGTGCTAGTCAGGTTAACACCGGGGAGCTGTTTTTT. J is TRBJ2-2 and V is TRBV20-1; D not resolved. Looked up from germline, CDR1 is DFQATT and CDR2 is SNEGSKA (reference sequence). V lost 3 bases to trimming and J lost 2 bases, with 7 bases between them. This CDR3 is 13 amino acids long.

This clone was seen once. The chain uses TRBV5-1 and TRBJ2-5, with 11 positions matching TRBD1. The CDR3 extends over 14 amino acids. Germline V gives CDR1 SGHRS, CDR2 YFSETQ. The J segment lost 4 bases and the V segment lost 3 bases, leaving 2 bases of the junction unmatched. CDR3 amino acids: CASSSGQGVETQYF. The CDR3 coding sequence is TGCGCCAGCAGCTCGGGACAGGGGGTAGAGACCCAGTACTTC.

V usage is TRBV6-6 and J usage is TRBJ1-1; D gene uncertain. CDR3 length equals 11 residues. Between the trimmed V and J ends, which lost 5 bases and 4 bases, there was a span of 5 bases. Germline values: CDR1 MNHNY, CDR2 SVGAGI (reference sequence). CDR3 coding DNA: TGTGCCAGCAGTGTGCCCACTGAAGCTTTCTTT. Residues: CASSVPTEAFF.

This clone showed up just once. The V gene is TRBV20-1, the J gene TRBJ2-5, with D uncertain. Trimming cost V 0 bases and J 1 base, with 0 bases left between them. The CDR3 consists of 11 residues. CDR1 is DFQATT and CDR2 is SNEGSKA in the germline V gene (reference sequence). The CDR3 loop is CSARDQETQYF. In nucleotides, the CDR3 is TGCAGTGCTAGAGACCAAGAGACCCAGTACTTC.

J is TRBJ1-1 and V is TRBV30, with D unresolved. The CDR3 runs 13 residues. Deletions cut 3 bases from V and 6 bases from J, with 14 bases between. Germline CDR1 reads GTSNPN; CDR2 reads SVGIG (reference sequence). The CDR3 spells CAWRFGQRPEAFF. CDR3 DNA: TGTGCCTGGAGGTTCGGCCAGCGACCTGAAGCTTTCTTT.

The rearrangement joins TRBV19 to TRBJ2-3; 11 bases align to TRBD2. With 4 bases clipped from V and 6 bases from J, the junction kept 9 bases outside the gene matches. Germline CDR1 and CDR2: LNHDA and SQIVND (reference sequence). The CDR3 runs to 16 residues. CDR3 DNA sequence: TGTGCCAGTAGTAAACCTAGCGGGGGGTCCATTGATACGCAGTATTTT. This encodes CASSKPSGGSIDTQYF. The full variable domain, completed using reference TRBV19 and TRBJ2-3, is DGGITQSPKYLFRKEGQNVTLSCEQNLNHDAMYWYRQDPGQGLRLIYYSQIVNDFQKGDIAEGYSVSREKKESFPLTVTSAQKNPTAFYLCASSKPSGGSIDTQYFGPGTRLTVL.

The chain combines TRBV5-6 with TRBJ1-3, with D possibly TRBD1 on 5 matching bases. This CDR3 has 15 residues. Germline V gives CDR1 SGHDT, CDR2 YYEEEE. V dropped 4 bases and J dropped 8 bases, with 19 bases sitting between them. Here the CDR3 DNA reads TGTGCCAGCAGCGCAAGGGTCCAGGGCGTTGACACCATATATTTT. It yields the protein CASSARVQGVDTIYF.

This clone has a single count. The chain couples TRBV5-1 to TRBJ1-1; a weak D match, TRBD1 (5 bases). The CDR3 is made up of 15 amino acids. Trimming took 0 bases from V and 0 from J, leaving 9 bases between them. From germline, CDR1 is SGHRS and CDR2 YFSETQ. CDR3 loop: CASSLGAGLNTEAFF. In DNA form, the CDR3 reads TGCGCCAGCAGCTTGGGAGCAGGGTTGAACACTGAAGCTTTCTTT.

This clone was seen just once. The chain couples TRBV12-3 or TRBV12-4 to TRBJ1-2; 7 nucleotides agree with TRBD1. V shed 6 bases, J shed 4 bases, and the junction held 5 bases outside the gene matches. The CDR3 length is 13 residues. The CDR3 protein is CASSPGQLYGYTF. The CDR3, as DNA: TGTGCCAGCAGCCCGGGACAGCTCTATGGCTACACCTTC.

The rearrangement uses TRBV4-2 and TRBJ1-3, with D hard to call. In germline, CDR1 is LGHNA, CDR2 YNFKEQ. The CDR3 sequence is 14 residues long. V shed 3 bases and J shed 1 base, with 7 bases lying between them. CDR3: CASSQGISGNTIYF. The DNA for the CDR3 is TGTGCCAGCAGCCAGGGCATTTCTGGAAACACCATATATTTT.

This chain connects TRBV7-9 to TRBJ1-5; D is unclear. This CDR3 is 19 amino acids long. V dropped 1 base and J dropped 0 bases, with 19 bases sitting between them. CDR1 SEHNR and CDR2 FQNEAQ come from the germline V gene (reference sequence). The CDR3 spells CASSLGGELGSSSNQPQHF. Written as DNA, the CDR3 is TGTGCCAGCAGCTTAGGCGGAGAGTTGGGGTCTAGTAGCAATCAGCCCCAGCATTTT.